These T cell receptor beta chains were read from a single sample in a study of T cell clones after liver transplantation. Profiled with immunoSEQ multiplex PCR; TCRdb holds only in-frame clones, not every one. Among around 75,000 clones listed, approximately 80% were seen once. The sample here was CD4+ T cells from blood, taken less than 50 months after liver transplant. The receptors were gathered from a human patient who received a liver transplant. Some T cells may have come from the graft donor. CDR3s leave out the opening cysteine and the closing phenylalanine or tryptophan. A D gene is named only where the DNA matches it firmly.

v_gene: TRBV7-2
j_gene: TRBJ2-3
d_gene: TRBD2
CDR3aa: ASSPQGGGGTDTQY

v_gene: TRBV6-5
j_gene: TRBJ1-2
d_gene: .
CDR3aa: ASGRTANYGYT

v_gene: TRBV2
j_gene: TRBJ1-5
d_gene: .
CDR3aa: ASGPDRTINQPQH

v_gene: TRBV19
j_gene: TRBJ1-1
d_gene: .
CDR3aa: ASSMASLGETEAF

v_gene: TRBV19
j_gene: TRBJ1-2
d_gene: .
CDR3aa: ASSIYTGTSYGYT

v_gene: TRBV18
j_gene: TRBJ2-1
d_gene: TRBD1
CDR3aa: ASSPRGGQGRYNEQF

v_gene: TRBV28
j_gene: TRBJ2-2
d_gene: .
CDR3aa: ASNDGANTGELF

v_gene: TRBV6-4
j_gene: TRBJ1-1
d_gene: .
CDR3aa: ASWWLTEAF

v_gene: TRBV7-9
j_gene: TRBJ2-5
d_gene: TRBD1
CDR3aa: ASSFRTGYLLAETQY

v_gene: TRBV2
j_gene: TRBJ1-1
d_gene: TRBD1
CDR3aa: ASTGQYTEAF

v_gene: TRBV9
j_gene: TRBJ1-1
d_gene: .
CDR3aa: ASSVGVGSEAF

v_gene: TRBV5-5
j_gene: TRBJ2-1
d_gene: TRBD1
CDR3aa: ASSSRTGGYNEQF

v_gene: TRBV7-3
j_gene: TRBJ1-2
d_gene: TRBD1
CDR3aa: ASSPTGASGYT

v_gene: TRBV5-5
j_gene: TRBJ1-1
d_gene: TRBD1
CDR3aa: ASSFLAGGTEAF

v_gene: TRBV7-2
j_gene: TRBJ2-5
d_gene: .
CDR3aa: ASSLGLVASTQY

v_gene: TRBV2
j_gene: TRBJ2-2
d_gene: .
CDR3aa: ASSERRSNTGELF

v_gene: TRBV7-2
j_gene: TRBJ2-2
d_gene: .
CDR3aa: ASSFRPTGELF

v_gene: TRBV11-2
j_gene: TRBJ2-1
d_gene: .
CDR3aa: ASSLASGVDEQF

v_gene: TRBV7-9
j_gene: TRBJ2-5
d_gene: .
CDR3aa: ASSLGWQGKGETQY

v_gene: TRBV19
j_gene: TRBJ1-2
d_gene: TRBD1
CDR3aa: ASTPGGQTYGYT

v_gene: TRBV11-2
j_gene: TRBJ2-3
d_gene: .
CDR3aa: ASSPTRGATGGTQY

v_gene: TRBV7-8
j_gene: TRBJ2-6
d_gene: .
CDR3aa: ASTEEGANVLT

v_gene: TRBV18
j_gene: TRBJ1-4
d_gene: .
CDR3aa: ASSPFHNEKLF

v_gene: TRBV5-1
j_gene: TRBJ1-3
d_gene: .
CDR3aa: ASSPRRDSGNTIY

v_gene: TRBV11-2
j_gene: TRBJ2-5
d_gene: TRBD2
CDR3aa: ASRRAGGLIPYQETQY

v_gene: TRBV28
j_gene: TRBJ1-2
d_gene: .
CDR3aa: ASSSPRRANYGYT

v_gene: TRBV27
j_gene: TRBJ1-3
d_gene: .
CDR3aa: ASRTTSANTIY

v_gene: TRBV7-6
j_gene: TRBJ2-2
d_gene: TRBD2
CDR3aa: ASSPRLAGVNSGELF

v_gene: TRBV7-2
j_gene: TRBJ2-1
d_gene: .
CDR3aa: ASSLYSGSYNEQF

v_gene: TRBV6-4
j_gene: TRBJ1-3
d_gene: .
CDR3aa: ACESACWNTIY

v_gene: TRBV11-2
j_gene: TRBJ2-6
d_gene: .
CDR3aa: ASRQGVRSGANVLT

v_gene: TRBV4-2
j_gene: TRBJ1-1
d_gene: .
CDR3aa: ASSHTPGENTEAF